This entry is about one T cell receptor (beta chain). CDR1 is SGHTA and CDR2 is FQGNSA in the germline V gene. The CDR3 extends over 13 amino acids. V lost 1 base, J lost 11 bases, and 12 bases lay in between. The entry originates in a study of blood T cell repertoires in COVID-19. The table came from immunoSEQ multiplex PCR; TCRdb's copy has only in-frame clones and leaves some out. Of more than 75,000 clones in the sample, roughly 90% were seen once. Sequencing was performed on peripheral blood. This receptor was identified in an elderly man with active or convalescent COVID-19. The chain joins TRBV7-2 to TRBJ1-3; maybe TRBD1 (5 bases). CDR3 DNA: TGTGCCAGCAGCTTAGAGGCAGGGCGGCCCATATATTTT. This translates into CASSLEAGRPIYF.